Here is one T cell receptor (beta chain) with its context. As yet, its antigen is unknown. Before any sequencing was done, the ViraFEST assay used viral peptide pools to expand antigen-specific CD4+ T cells. Investigators separated out CD4+ T cells once approximately 10 days of culture had passed. Vaccinees lacked prior SARS-CoV-2 infection and tested negative for nucleocapsid antibodies. The researchers cultured 1.9 million or so PBMC per well with 7.5 to 10 IU/ml IL-2 and 7.5 to 10 ug/ml peptides. This entry is derived from a study of vaccination effects on CD4 cells after COVID-19. Regarding the study as a whole: There was only 1 of 255 vaccine-induced clones in healthy vaccinees that cross-reacted with common cold coronaviruses.

Using immunoSEQ multiplex PCR, the repertoire was profiled, and TCRdb retains in-frame clones only, with some absent. Among around 83,000 clones listed, roughly 72% were seen once. Germline CDR1 and CDR2: LGHDT and YNNKEL (reference sequence). CDR3 size: 12 residues. V was trimmed by 11 bases and J by 5 bases, leaving 14 bases between them. This receptor was identified in a human donor who received a COVID-19 vaccine. The sample was CD4+ T cells from PBMCs cultured with HCoV-229E spike peptides, taken before COVID-19 vaccination. The rearrangement joins TRBV3-1 (or the pseudogene TRBV3-2) to TRBJ2-3; weak D call: TRBD2 (5 bases). CDR3 region: CAFSREGDTQYF. Written as DNA, the CDR3 is TGTGCCTTTTCCCGTGAGGGAGATACGCAGTATTTT.